This entry is about one T cell receptor beta chain. Antigen specificity is unknown. This sample stems from a study of T cell repertoires in aging, cancer and after chemotherapy. Study as a whole: Healthy donor repertoires were recorded over several months to years and showed clear clonal overlap.

Multiplex touch-down PCR with TRB-A/B primers amplified rearranged V-D-J TRB sequences. TCRdb itself ran the multiplex PCR reads through MiXCR, one entry per CDR3 protein. The top ten hold about 6.9% of the sample, which has 10,000 to 15,000 distinct CDR3 sequences, roughly 36% seen once. The template was genomic DNA from peripheral blood, not RNA. Study conclusions and caveats: Compared with age-matched healthy donors, untreated hematological or solid cancer patients showed higher blood TCR clonality. The repertoire data cannot show anything about immunological memory following chemotherapy. In healthy donors, age-related TCR diversity loss mainly reflected lost richness.

V was pared by 2 bases and J by 4 bases, with 1 base of the junction left unmatched. The CDR3 length is 13 residues. Germline CDR1 is ENHRY and CDR2 is SYGVKD. The sample taken for sequencing was blood. The gene calls are TRBV10-3 and TRBJ2-7, with 8 positions matching TRBD1. The receptor's source is a human donor in good health. The donor label of this sample is uncertain. Here the CDR3 reads CAISEGQGYEQYF. The CDR3 coding sequence is TGTGCCATCAGTGAGGGACAGGGTTACGAGCAGTACTTC.